The present T cell receptor (beta chain) was sequenced within a study of T cells in Graves' hyperthyroidism and ophthalmopathy. Amplification yielded TCR beta CDR3 regions, with RNA transcripts as the source. An initial round of RT-PCR targeting the TCR CDR3 relied on the HTBI primer set. Each CDR3 protein is one row after TCRdb ran MiXCR on the multiplex PCR reads. The sample lists some 550,000 distinct CDR3 sequences, 15% to 20% occurring once. This clonotype was seen repeatedly, ten times or more. This CDR3 is built from 14 residues. The V gene's germline CDR1 is SGHRS and CDR2 YFSETQ. Germline trimming cut 4 bases from V and 4 bases from J; bases unmatched to any gene: 8.

Sequencing used blood. The receptor's source is a woman aged 40-49 years with Graves' ophthalmopathy. The V call is TRBV5-1, the J call TRBJ2-7, with TRBD2 matching over 7 bases. In DNA form, the CDR3 reads TGCGCCAGCAGCGCCTCTCCGGGACTATACGAGCAGTACTTC. This translates into CASSASPGLYEQYF.